This T cell receptor beta chain was recovered during a study of blood T cell repertoires in COVID-19. Whole-study context: T cells, B-cell-depleted T cells, or PBMCs supplied cDNA or gDNA.

The repertoire was sequenced with immunoSEQ multiplex PCR; TCRdb's copy has only in-frame clones and lacks some. The data contain 200,000 to 250,000 clones, 85% of them singletons. Seattle patients were enrolled during active infection and followed longitudinally. Germline V gene sequence: CDR1 MGHRA, CDR2 YSYEKL. The CDR3 consists of 17 residues. V lost 0 bases and J lost 6; bases outside the gene matches: 11. Sequenced input: peripheral blood. The J gene is TRBJ2-4, the V gene TRBV4-1, with 7 bases identical to TRBD1. This TCR was sampled from a man aged 50-60 years with COVID-19, enrolled during active disease. DNA of the CDR3: TGCGCCAGCAGCCAAGAAGGGTTGAGACAGGGCCGAAACATTCAGTACTTC. The encoded protein is CASSQEGLRQGRNIQYF.